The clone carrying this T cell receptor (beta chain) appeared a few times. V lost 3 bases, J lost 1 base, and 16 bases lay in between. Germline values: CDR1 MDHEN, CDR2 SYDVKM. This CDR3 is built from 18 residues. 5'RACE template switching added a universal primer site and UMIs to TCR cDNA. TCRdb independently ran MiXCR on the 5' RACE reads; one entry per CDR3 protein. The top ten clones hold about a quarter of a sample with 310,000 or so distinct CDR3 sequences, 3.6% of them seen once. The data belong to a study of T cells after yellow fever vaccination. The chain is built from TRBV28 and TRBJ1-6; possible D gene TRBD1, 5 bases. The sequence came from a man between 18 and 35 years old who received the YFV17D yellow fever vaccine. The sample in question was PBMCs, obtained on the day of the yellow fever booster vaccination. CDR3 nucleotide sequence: TGTGCCAGCAGTTTTCGGCAGGGACTTCGGTCCTATAATTCACCCCTCCACTTT. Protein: CASSFRQGLRSYNSPLHF.